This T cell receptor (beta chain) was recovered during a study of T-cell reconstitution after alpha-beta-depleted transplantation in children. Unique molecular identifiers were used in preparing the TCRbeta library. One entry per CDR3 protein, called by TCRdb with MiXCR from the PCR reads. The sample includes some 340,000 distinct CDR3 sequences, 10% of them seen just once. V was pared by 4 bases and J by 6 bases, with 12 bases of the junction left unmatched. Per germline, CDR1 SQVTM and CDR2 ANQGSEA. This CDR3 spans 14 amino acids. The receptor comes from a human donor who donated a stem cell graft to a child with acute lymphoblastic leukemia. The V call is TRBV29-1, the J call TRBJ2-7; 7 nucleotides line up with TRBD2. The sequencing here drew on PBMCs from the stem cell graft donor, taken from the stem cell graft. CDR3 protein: CSVAHQTSRSEQYF. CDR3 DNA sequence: TGCAGCGTTGCGCACCAGACTAGCCGGAGCGAGCAGTACTTC.